This T cell receptor (beta chain) was sequenced during a study of cytomegalovirus exposure and HLA in healthy donors. Overall study findings and caveats: When analyzed later, a missense DCLRE1C variant was found to be linked to TCR beta V- and J-gene trimming.

The sample holds a few counts of this clone. The antigen is unknown. The PCR made use of 60 Vbeta and 13 Jbeta primers. Clones were read by immunoSEQ multiplex PCR, and TCRdb kept only the in-frame ones, dropping some. This sample carries 200,000 to 250,000 clones, over 65% of them seen once, and the ten largest clones take roughly 0.62%. The receptor was derived from a man younger than 30 in good health and CMV-seronegative. Input material: PBMCs.

CDR3 DNA: TGTGCCAGCAGCGTAGGGGGGCAGGGGGGAGAGACCCAGTACTTC. It codes for CASSVGGQGGETQYF. The chain couples TRBV9 to TRBJ2-5; maybe TRBD1 (7 bases). Germline assignment: CDR1 SGDLS and CDR2 YYNGEE. The CDR3 loop spans 15 amino acids. Trimming pared 0 bases from V and 4 bases from J, leaving 13 bases between.